Each of the 19 T cell receptor beta chains below was sequenced from the same sample in a study of control samples from healthy donors and cancer patients. Assay: immunoSEQ multiplex PCR; the TCRdb copy retains only in-frame clones and omits some. Here the sample spans around 82,000 clones, approximately 91% being singletons. The sample consisted of blood. The source is a man aged 50-60 years in good health.

V is TRBV14 and J is TRBJ1-5, with D perhaps matching TRBD1 (5 bases). Germline V lookup: CDR1 SGHDN, CDR2 FVKESK. There are 13 residues in the CDR3. Trimming pared 3 bases from V and 6 bases from J, leaving 9 bases between. The CDR3 DNA is TGTGCCAGCAGCCAGGGGGGGAGTCAGCCCCAGCATTTT. Its protein product is CASSQGGSQPQHF. The entire variable domain, with the rest obtained from reference TRBV14 and TRBJ1-5, is as follows: EAGVTQFPSHSVIEKGQTVTLRCDPISGHDNLYWYRRVMGKEIKFLLHFVKESKQDESGMPNNRFLAERTGGTYSTLKVQPAELEDSGVYFCASSQGGSQPQHFGDGTRLSIL.

The chain has TRBV27 and TRBJ1-1; TRBD1 is a possible D gene (5 bases). CDR3 length: 14 residues. V lost 0 bases, J lost 7 bases, and 12 bases lay in between. The germline CDR1 and CDR2 sequences are MNHEY and SMNVEV (reference sequence). The CDR3 spells CASSLSPGRIEAFF. For the CDR3, the DNA is TGTGCCAGCAGTTTATCTCCAGGGCGGATTGAAGCTTTCTTT.

This chain joins TRBV24-1 and TRBJ1-1; D unresolved. Germline CDR1 and CDR2: KGHDR and SFDVKD. V lost 5 bases and J lost 5, with 11 bases in between. The CDR3 length is 13 residues. The CDR3 DNA is TGTGCCACCAGTGGTGGGATTCCGACTGAAGCTTTCTTT. This encodes CATSGGIPTEAFF.

The CDR3 loop reads CASSQGRDQPQHF. Written as DNA, the CDR3 is TGTGCCAGCAGCCAAGGCAGGGATCAGCCCCAGCATTTT. V and J are TRBV3-1 (or the pseudogene TRBV3-2) and TRBJ1-5, with D possibly matching TRBD1 (5 bases). CDR1 is LGHDT and CDR2 is YNNKEL in the germline V gene (reference sequence). The CDR3 loop spans 13 amino acids. With 1 base removed from V and 5 bases from J, the gap between germline ends came to 6 bases.

The chain combines TRBV12-3 or TRBV12-4 with TRBJ1-1; D is ambiguous. The V gene lost 6 bases and the J gene lost 1 base, with 6 bases spanning the gap. The CDR3 spans 12 residues. For the CDR3, the DNA is TGTGCCAGCAGAGCAGAGAACACTGAAGCTTTCTTT. Amino acids: CASRAENTEAFF.

The genes are TRBV27 and TRBJ1-1; possible D gene TRBD1, 6 bases. V was clipped by 2 bases and J by 0 bases, with 7 bases between them. CDR1 is MNHEY, CDR2 SMNVEV, per germline (reference sequence). The CDR3 spans 14 residues. Here the CDR3 reads CASSLTGLNTEAFF. The CDR3 coding sequence is TGTGCCAGCAGTTTAACAGGGTTGAACACTGAAGCTTTCTTT.

V is TRBV19 and J is TRBJ1-4, with 7 bases fitting TRBD1. The V segment lost 7 bases and the J segment 5 bases; nucleotides outside the gene matches: 10. Germline V gene lookup returns CDR1 LNHDA and CDR2 SQIVND (reference sequence). The CDR3 runs to 15 residues. CDR3 amino acids: CASIKRQGGNEKLFF. The CDR3 nucleotides are TGTGCCAGTATCAAAAGACAGGGAGGGAATGAAAAACTGTTTTTT.

In this sample, this clone turned up once. This rearrangement joins TRBV7-9 to TRBJ1-5; 12 bases agree with TRBD1. The CDR3 runs to 16 residues. J was trimmed by 7 bases and V by 5 bases; bases with no gene match: 9. The germline gives CDR1 SEHNR, CDR2 FQNEAQ (reference sequence). CDR3 nucleotides: TGTGCCAGCAGCGCCGGGACAGGGGGCCTCGGACAGCCCCAGCATTTT. As protein: CASSAGTGGLGQPQHF.

The sample holds a few counts of this clone. This chain uses TRBV12-3 or TRBV12-4 with TRBJ1-1; 8 nucleotides match TRBD1. CDR3 size: 12 residues. Germline trimming cut 5 bases from V and 10 bases from J; bases unmatched to any gene: 6. The DNA for the CDR3 is TGTGCCAGCAGTCCCCCAGGGGGCGCAGCTTTCTTT. Its translation is CASSPPGGAAFF.

The V call is TRBV18, the J call TRBJ2-1, with TRBD2 matching 12 bases. Trimming cost V 5 bases and J 3 bases; bases outside gene matches: 8. The CDR3 runs to 17 residues. Per germline, CDR1 KGHSH and CDR2 LQKENI. The CDR3 sequence: CASSKIRTSGDYNEQFF. DNA of the CDR3: TGTGCCAGCTCAAAAATCAGGACTAGCGGGGACTACAATGAGCAGTTCTTC.

The chain is built from TRBV6-5 and TRBJ1-2, with TRBD1 as a possible D gene (5 bases). V lost 4 bases to trimming and J lost 4 bases, with 7 bases between them. The CDR3 consists of 12 residues. The V gene's germline CDR1 is MNHEY and CDR2 SVGAGI. The CDR3 nucleotides are TGTGCCAGCAGTTCCCAGGGCTATGGCTACACCTTC. This gives the protein CASSSQGYGYTF.

The chain combines TRBV19 with TRBJ2-7, with D possibly called TRBD1 or TRBD2 (6 bases each). From germline, CDR1 is LNHDA and CDR2 SQIVND (reference sequence). This CDR3 has 13 amino acids. With 6 bases removed from V and 2 bases from J, the gap between germline ends came to 11 bases. CDR3 bases: TGTGCCAGTAGCCTGCGGGACACCTACGAGCAGTACTTC. Translation gives CASSLRDTYEQYF.

V gene TRBV5-4 combines with J gene TRBJ2-5, with 8 bases aligning to TRBD1. This CDR3 has 15 residues. The trim removed 4 bases at V and 1 base at J, leaving 6 bases unmatched. Germline lookup yields CDR1 SGHNT and CDR2 YYREEE (reference sequence). Here the CDR3 reads CASSLTGERQETQYF. The CDR3, as DNA: TGTGCCAGCAGCCTGACAGGGGAACGCCAAGAGACCCAGTACTTC.

This chain joins TRBV5-1 and TRBJ1-1, with no clear D. Germline loops: CDR1 SGHRS, CDR2 YFSETQ. V was cut by 0 bases and J by 5 bases, with 8 bases left in between. There are 13 residues in the CDR3. CDR3 protein: CASSLGGGTEAFF. CDR3 coding DNA: TGCGCCAGCAGCTTGGGCGGTGGTACTGAAGCTTTCTTT.

The chain joins TRBV7-7 to TRBJ2-1, with D perhaps matching TRBD2 (6 bases). V was cut by 5 bases and J by 7 bases, with 18 bases left in between. This CDR3 is built from 15 residues. Germline lookup yields CDR1 SSHAT and CDR2 FNYEAQ (reference sequence). The CDR3 spells CASSRLSGVGNEQFF. The CDR3, as DNA: TGTGCCAGCAGCCGCTTGTCGGGGGTAGGGAATGAGCAGTTCTTC. The variable domain in full, with the rest retrieved from reference TRBV7-7 and TRBJ2-1, is GAGVSQSPRYKVTKRGQDVTLRCDPISSHATLYWYQQALGQGPEFLTYFNYEAQPDKSGLPSDRFSAERPEGSISTLTIQRTEQRDSAMYRCASSRLSGVGNEQFFGPGTRLTVL.

This clone was counted a single time. The chain is built from TRBV19 and TRBJ2-6; no definite D call. The CDR3 consists of 16 residues. Deletions cut 5 bases from V and 0 bases from J, with 11 bases between. Looked up from germline, CDR1 is LNHDA and CDR2 is SQIVND (reference sequence). Here the CDR3 DNA reads TGTGCCAGTAGTCTCATTGGCAGCTCTGGGGCCAACGTCCTGACTTTC. It codes for CASSLIGSSGANVLTF.

This chain connects TRBV12-5 to TRBJ2-7, with D hard to call. Looked up from germline, CDR1 is LGHNT and CDR2 is FRNRAP. This CDR3 spans 12 amino acids. The ends were cut back, 2 bases at V and 3 bases at J, with 5 bases in the middle. CDR3 DNA: TGTGCTAGTGGTTTGACAGACTACGAGCAGTACTTC. Amino acids: CASGLTDYEQYF.

The chain carries TRBV29-1 and TRBJ2-2; unclear D gene. The germline V gene encodes CDR1 SQVTM and CDR2 ANQGSEA. The CDR3 contains 15 residues. V lost 5 bases, J lost 5 bases, and 18 bases lay in between. CDR3 in DNA: TGCAGCGTTCGTCGACCGGGCCTAGGGACCGGGGAGCTGTTTTTT. It codes for CSVRRPGLGTGELFF.

The CDR3 protein is CASSLYPPPGTDTQYF. The CDR3 DNA sequence: TGTGCCAGCAGCTTATATCCCCCCCCAGGCACAGATACGCAGTATTTT. The rearrangement joins TRBV7-3 to TRBJ2-3; no clear D. This CDR3 is 16 amino acids long. Between the trimmed V and J ends, which lost 2 bases and 1 base, there was a span of 13 bases. Germline lookup yields CDR1 SGHTA and CDR2 FQGTGA.